This T cell receptor beta chain emerged from a study of spatial heterogeneity in lung cancer. Study observations and caveats: Expanded intratumoral alpha and beta TCR counts tracked tumor mutation counts.

Each TCR cDNA molecule carried a unique molecular identifier. Each CDR3 protein is one row after TCRdb ran MiXCR on the 5' RACE reads. The sample yields about 10,000 distinct CDR3 sequences, around 10% seen once. The sample holds many counts of this clonotype. Its antigen is still unknown. For a library built for alpha chains, this beta chain is a stray read; little rests on its size. The time point denotes: sample taken at primary tumor resection. The sequenced sample was lung tumor tissue, obtained at surgery. The TCR comes from a male donor with early-stage non-small cell lung cancer.

CDR3 protein: CASSAEGVGEAFF. In DNA, the CDR3 is TGTGCCAGCAGTGCTGAGGGAGTGGGTGAAGCTTTCTTT. The chain couples TRBV6-4 to TRBJ1-1; D gene ambiguous. Germline assignment: CDR1 MRHNA and CDR2 SNTAGT. The V gene lost 4 bases and the J gene lost 7 bases, with 13 bases spanning the gap. The CDR3 totals 13 residues.